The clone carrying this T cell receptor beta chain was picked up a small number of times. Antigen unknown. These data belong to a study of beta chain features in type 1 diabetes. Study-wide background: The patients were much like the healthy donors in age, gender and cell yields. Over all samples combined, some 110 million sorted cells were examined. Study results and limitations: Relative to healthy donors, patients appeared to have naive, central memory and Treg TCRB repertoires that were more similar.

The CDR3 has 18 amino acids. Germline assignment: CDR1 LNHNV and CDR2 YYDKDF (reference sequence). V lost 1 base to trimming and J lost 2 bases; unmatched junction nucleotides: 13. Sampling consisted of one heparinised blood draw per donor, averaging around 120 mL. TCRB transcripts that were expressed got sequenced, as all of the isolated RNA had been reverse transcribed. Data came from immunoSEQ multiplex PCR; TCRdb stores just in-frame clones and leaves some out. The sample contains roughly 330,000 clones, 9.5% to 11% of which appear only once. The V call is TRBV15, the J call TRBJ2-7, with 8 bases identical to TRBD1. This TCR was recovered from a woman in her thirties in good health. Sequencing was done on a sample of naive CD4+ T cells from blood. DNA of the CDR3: TGTGCCACCAGCAGAGGACAGGGGAATCCCAACTACCCCTACGAGCAGTACTTC. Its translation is CATSRGQGNPNYPYEQYF. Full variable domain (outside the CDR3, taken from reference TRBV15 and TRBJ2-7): DAMVIQNPRYQVTQFGKPVTLSCSQTLNHNVMYWYQQKSSQAPKLLFHYYDKDFNNEADTPDNFQSRRPNTSFCFLDIRSPGLGDTAMYLCATSRGQGNPNYPYEQYFGPGTRLTVT.